This record covers a single TCR beta chain. Its target antigen remains unknown. Base qualities were left out, and no much larger clone turns up one base away. This sample is drawn from a study of CD8 T cells in Susac syndrome (dated by TCRdb to between 2018 and 2020). General notes on the study: Among the sequenced Susac syndrome patients, more than five had clinically active disease and under ten were in clinical remission. At the time of blood withdrawal, Susac syndrome patients were either therapy-naive, taking corticosteroids (with some also receiving IVIg), or on IVIg alone. The study used repertoire sequencing to test whether antigen drove CD8+ T cell activation and differentiation in Susac syndrome. Clonality of the CD8+ T cell repertoire was compared between more than 9 healthy donors, approximately 14 Susac syndrome patients and roughly 16 multiple sclerosis patients.

High-throughput TCR beta sequencing profiled peripheral blood CD8+ and CD4+ T cells from healthy donors, Susac syndrome patients and multiple sclerosis patients. Susac syndrome patients met recently defined diagnostic criteria for definite or probable disease. CD8+ TEMRA cells were enriched by FACS, while bulk CD8+ and CD4+ T cells were purified by magnetic negative isolation. Blood was drawn into EDTA tubes, processed within 24 hours, and PBMCs were isolated by density gradient centrifugation. PBMCs intended for TCR sequencing were cryopreserved in liquid nitrogen and were subsequently thawed in a 37 degrees C water bath. The sorted or isolated CD4+, CD8+ and CD8+ TEMRA cells had a purity of 90% or higher. Here is what the overall study found, with its caveats: In the total CD8+ and CD8+ TEMRA repertoires, 15 to 20 and five Susac-specific public clones, respectively, were identified. CD8+ repertoires in Susac syndrome showed clonal expansion, which was highest in CD8+ TEMRA cells and was greater in clinically active patients than in remitting patients. The number of individuals in the TCR sequencing and HLA analysis was recognized as being relatively small.

RNA was extracted using the RNeasy kit, and roughly 0.45 to 1 microgram was reverse transcribed with random hexamers. TCR beta CDR3 regions were amplified with the immunoSEQ multiplex PCR assay covering 54 Vbeta and 13 Jbeta segments. To correct PCR amplification bias, a synthetic template baseline was used for both primer optimization and computational correction. The study's own analysis went as follows. Reads were annotated to V, D and J genes according to IMGT and were analyzed with immunoSEQ Analyzer, with only productive sequences retained. Clonality was calculated as one minus the Shannon entropy normalized by log2 of the number of productive unique sequences. For each patient and control, public and private clones were evaluated among the 100 most prevalent clones. Clones were defined as Susac-specific when absent from the healthy and MS cohorts, from fewer than 1,200 published viral clones and from other ImmuneACCESS disease sequences. Clones were called with MiXCR by TCRdb after fastp trimmed the public reads at Q25, and only in-frame beta chains were retained. Rows with one shared CDR3 protein collapse into an entry with the most common genes and DNA. The V and J calls reflect TCRdb's pipeline rather than the authors' work. The sample profile shows about 190,000 distinct CDR3 sequences; more than 85% of them were found once. Around 0.16% of the sample is taken by the ten largest.

This TCR derives from a human donor with Susac syndrome. The specimen sequenced was CD8+ T cells from PBMCs.

The CDR3 protein is CAWSVLGQTNEKLFF. In nucleotide form, the sequence is TGTGCCTGGAGTGTACTGGGACAGACTAATGAAAAACTGTTTTTT. The sequence is built from TRBV30 and TRBJ1-4; 7 bases in the junction line up with TRBD1. Counted from cysteine to phenylalanine, this CDR3 has 15 amino acids. The kept DNA is CDR3 alone, 45 bases in frame from the first base. After removal of 0 bases from V and 2 bases from J, the junction retains 3 bases not matched to a gene. Looking up the germline V gene (reference sequence) yields CDR1 GTSNPN and CDR2 SVGIG.